The 6 T cell receptor beta chains listed next were all sequenced from one sample in a study of graft-versus-host responses after intestinal transplantation. The method was immunoSEQ multiplex PCR; TCRdb's version includes in-frame clones alone and lacks a portion of them. In the table there are roughly 50,000 clones, around 90% of which are singletons. Antigens of these TCRs are unknown. The input for sequencing was unstimulated CD4+ T cells sorted from spleen or lymph node cells, taken before transplant. All receptors derive from a human donor who was the organ donor for an intestinal transplant.

The rearrangement uses TRBV11-2 and TRBJ2-1; TRBD1 aligns across 9 bases. CDR3 size: 18 residues. V lost 3 bases and J lost 3; bases outside the gene matches: 12. Per the germline V gene, CDR1 is SGHAT and CDR2 is FQNNGV. CDR3 sequence (DNA): TGTGCCAGCAGCTTCGGGTTTTCTCGACAGGGGGTCTACAATGAGCAGTTCTTC. Translation: CASSFGFSRQGVYNEQFF.

This sequence joins TRBV4-1 and TRBJ2-6, with 7 nucleotides matching TRBD1. CDR3 length equals 19 residues. Per the germline V gene, CDR1 is MGHRA and CDR2 is YSYEKL. The V gene end was trimmed by 1 base and the J gene end by 0 bases; junction bases not matched to a gene: 9. The CDR3 DNA reads as TGCGCCAGCAGCCAAGGGCGACAGGGACCCCTCTCTGGGGCCAACGTCCTGACTTTC. Protein product: CASSQGRQGPLSGANVLTF.

The CDR3 DNA follows: TGTGCCAGTAGTATGGGACTACTAGCCAAAAACATTCAGTACTTC. It is translated as CASSMGLLAKNIQYF. The chain joins TRBV19 to TRBJ2-4; 7 bases are a match to TRBD2. Germline lookup yields CDR1 LNHDA and CDR2 SQIVND (reference sequence). The CDR3 loop spans 15 amino acids. V trimming: 3 bases; J trimming: 0 bases; junction bases outside the gene matches: 2.

The V gene is TRBV7-8, the J gene TRBJ2-1; a weak D match, TRBD2 (5 bases). Trimming shortened V by 3 bases and J by 10 bases, and 16 bases separated the two germline ends. The CDR3 contains 14 residues. CDR1 and CDR2 (germline): SGHVS, FQNEAQ. CDR3 bases: TGTGCCAGCAGCTTGGTCGGGATCTTATTCGAGCAGTTCTTC. Its translation: CASSLVGILFEQFF.

The J gene is TRBJ2-7, the V gene TRBV28, with TRBD1 matching over 9 bases. V was clipped by 2 bases and J by 2 bases; unmatched bases: 10. The germline CDR1 and CDR2 sequences are MDHEN and SYDVKM. The CDR3 has 17 amino acids. The CDR3 protein is CASSLRAIGQGPYEQYF. The CDR3 bases are TGTGCCAGCAGTTTAAGAGCCATTGGACAGGGGCCCTACGAGCAGTACTTC.

The chain recombines TRBV25-1 with TRBJ2-5; TRBD2 aligns across 15 bases. Germline V gene sequence: CDR1 MGHDK, CDR2 SYGVNS. The CDR3 runs 18 residues. Trimming cost V 5 bases and J 0 bases; bases outside gene matches: 7. DNA of the CDR3: TGTGCCAGCAGTCCAGGGACTAGCGGGAGGATGTACCAAGAGACCCAGTACTTC. This sequence encodes CASSPGTSGRMYQETQYF.